The 12 T cell receptor beta chains reported below all come from one sample, sequenced in a study of shared clonotypes between healthy human individuals (dated by TCRdb to the early 2020s). Library construction relied on the immunoSEQ multiplex PCR assay. TCRdb provides this immuneACCESS table in a form limited to in-frame rearrangements. Some clones are lacking; in checked studies, under half of them reflect an unresolved V gene, and why the rest are absent is not known. Across this sample there are under 2,000,000 clones, with approximately 94% seen only once. Less than 1.5% of the sample is taken by the ten largest. CD8 naive samples consisted of CD45RO-negative cells that were positively selected for CCR7, yielding a CD45RA+CCR7+ population without TemRA cells. The sequenced sample consisted of naive CD8+ T cells sorted from blood. The cell subset or site label, read with the paper, signifies: CD45RA+CCR7+. The receptors were sampled from a man aged 18 to 29 in good health.

This CDR3 is CASSLGDRIAYNSPLHF. The DNA of the CDR3 is TGTGCCAGCAGTTTAGGGGACAGGATCGCCTATAATTCACCCCTCCACTTT. The rearrangement links TRBV27 to TRBJ1-6; 8 nucleotides align to TRBD1. CDR3 length: 17 residues. J was trimmed by 2 bases and V by 2 bases; bases with no gene match: 5. Germline-derived CDR1 and CDR2 are MNHEY and SMNVEV (reference sequence).

The chain is built from TRBV2 and TRBJ2-7; 11 bases are a match to TRBD2. Germline-derived CDR1 and CDR2 are SNHLY and FYNNEI. The CDR3 spans 15 residues. J was trimmed by 0 bases and V by 6 bases; bases with no gene match: 4. DNA of the CDR3: TGTGCCAGCAGAAATAGCGGGGGGGCCTCCTACGAGCAGTACTTC. This translates into CASRNSGGASYEQYF.

This chain uses TRBV27 with TRBJ1-4; TRBD1 is a possible D gene (6 bases). Germline CDR1 reads MNHEY; CDR2 reads SMNVEV (reference sequence). Trimming stripped 5 bases from V and 8 bases from J, with 21 bases between. There are 16 residues in the CDR3. The DNA of the CDR3 is TGTGCCAGCAGTCCGTCAAGGGGGGAAAGAGAAGAAAAACTGTTTTTT. This sequence encodes CASSPSRGEREEKLFF.

V usage is TRBV2 and J usage is TRBJ2-7; 7 bases fit TRBD1. The V gene end was trimmed by 6 bases and the J gene end by 0 bases; junction bases not matched to a gene: 11. Germline V gene sequence: CDR1 SNHLY, CDR2 FYNNEI. This CDR3 comprises 16 residues. The CDR3 DNA reads as TGTGCCAGCAGGGACTCAGGGGGATTAAGCTCCTACGAGCAGTACTTC. Protein: CASRDSGGLSSYEQYF.

J is TRBJ1-1 and V is TRBV4-1, with a possible D match to TRBD1 (6 bases). Trimming shortened V by 7 bases and J by 3 bases, and 30 bases separated the two germline ends. Germline assignment: CDR1 MGHRA and CDR2 YSYEKL. The CDR3 sequence is 19 residues long. CDR3 in DNA: TGCGCCAGCACCATCTCTTTCCCGGGGGGGCCAGGAGTGGACACTGAAGCTTTCTTT. It is translated as CASTISFPGGPGVDTEAFF.

The V and J genes are TRBV28 and TRBJ1-2, with 10 bases aligning to TRBD1. Trimming removed 6 bases from V and 4 bases from J; junction bases left unmatched: 5. Germline V gives CDR1 MDHEN, CDR2 SYDVKM. CDR3 length: 14 amino acids. The CDR3 nucleotides are TGTGCCAGCAGGGGGACAGGGGACGTCTATGGCTACACCTTC. Amino acid sequence: CASRGTGDVYGYTF.

Here the CDR3 DNA reads TGCGCCAGCAGTGAACGAACTAGGGGGATCACAGATACGCAGTATTTT. It codes for CASSERTRGITDTQYF. The rearrangement links TRBV10-2 to TRBJ2-3; D perhaps matches TRBD1 (6 bases). The germline V gene has CDR1 WSHSY and CDR2 SAAADI. V dropped 3 bases and J dropped 2 bases, with 15 bases sitting between them. CDR3 length: 16 residues.

The gene calls are TRBV6-4 and TRBJ2-1; D remains ambiguous. Germline V gives CDR1 MRHNA, CDR2 SNTAGT. The V end was cut by 9 bases, the J end by 0 bases, with 15 bases between. The CDR3 is 15 amino acids. The CDR3 region has the DNA TGTGCCAGGCTAATCCGCAGGAGCTCCTACAATGAGCAGTTCTTC. It codes for CARLIRRSSYNEQFF.

Details on this clone: The junction departs from the called germline gene at one end, perhaps through a read error. This sequence joins TRBV4-1 and TRBJ1-1, with unresolved D. The CDR3 has 12 residues. CDR1 and CDR2 from the germline V gene are MGHRA and YSYEKL. The CDR3 spells CASGRLNAEAFF. The CDR3 DNA sequence: TGCGCCAGCGGCAGGCTGAACGCTGAAGCTTTCTTT.

Only one count was recorded for this clone. The V call is TRBV7-2, the J call TRBJ2-5, with unresolved D. Germline CDR1 SGHTA, CDR2 FQGNSA. This CDR3 comprises 15 residues. Trimming stripped 3 bases from V and 2 bases from J, with 13 bases between. The CDR3 loop reads CASSFLESSQETQYF. DNA of the CDR3: TGTGCCAGCAGCTTCCTCGAGAGCTCACAAGAGACCCAGTACTTC.

This sequence joins TRBV13 and TRBJ2-3, with 7 nucleotides matching TRBD2. V was pared by 5 bases and J by 5 bases, with 10 bases of the junction left unmatched. The CDR3 extends over 15 amino acids. Germline loops: CDR1 PRHDT, CDR2 FYEKMQ (reference sequence). The CDR3 DNA reads as TGTGCCAGCAGCACCAGAAAGGCGGGGGAAGATACGCAGTATTTT. Translated: CASSTRKAGEDTQYF.

This sequence joins TRBV27 and TRBJ1-5; D is uncertain. Germline V gene lookup returns CDR1 MNHEY and CDR2 SMNVEV (reference sequence). V lost 1 base to trimming and J lost 0 bases, with 7 bases between them. The CDR3 extends over 15 amino acids. The CDR3 DNA follows: TGTGCCAGCAGTTTATGGGCCGATAGCAATCAGCCCCAGCATTTT. Its translation: CASSLWADSNQPQHF.